Listed below are T cell receptor beta chains from one sample, sequenced in a study of cytomegalovirus exposure and HLA in healthy donors. Measured with immunoSEQ multiplex PCR; TCRdb has only the in-frame clones, and not every one. The sample has about 170,000 clones, approximately 88% seen once. The sample taken for sequencing was PBMCs. The source of these receptors is a boy aged 2 to 9 in good health and CMV-seronegative. The CDR3 runs from the conserved cysteine through the conserved F or W. The D gene is left open where the match is weak. Not all rows give a size; the values are once, few, many and, for expanded clones, a class.

>TRBV7-9|.|TRBJ2-7|.
CASSLGRTHEQYF
TGTGCCAGCAGCTTGGGGCGGACCCACGAGCAGTACTTC
>TRBV19|TRBD1|TRBJ1-1|.
CASSFTGGIGAEAFF
TGTGCCAGTAGTTTTACAGGGGGCATAGGGGCTGAAGCTTTCTTT
>TRBV6-5|.|TRBJ1-1|.
CASSYGRGVNTEAFF
TGTGCCAGCAGTTACGGTCGGGGGGTGAACACTGAAGCTTTCTTT
>TRBV2|.|TRBJ2-7|once
CASSERAGRYNYEQYF
TGTGCCAGCAGTGAAAGGGCGGGGCGCTACAACTACGAGCAGTACTTC
>TRBV11-2|TRBD1|TRBJ1-4|.
CASSLVPDRVNEKLFF
TGTGCCAGCAGCTTAGTACCGGACAGGGTGAATGAAAAACTGTTTTTT
>TRBV27|.|TRBJ2-3|.
CASSLRSLDTQYF
TGTGCCAGCAGTTTACGGTCTTTAGATACGCAGTATTTT
>TRBV6-6|.|TRBJ2-5|few
CASSSGIEETQYF
TGTGCCAGCAGCTCAGGGATCGAAGAGACCCAGTACTTC
>TRBV7-9|.|TRBJ2-5|.
CASSLAGRYETQYF
TGTGCCAGCAGCTTAGCGGGCAGGTACGAGACCCAGTACTTC
>TRBV5-1|TRBD2|TRBJ2-1|.
CASSLAAAGGEQFF
TGCGCCAGCAGCTTGGCCGCTGCGGGGGGTGAGCAGTTCTTC
>TRBV20-1|.|TRBJ1-5|once
CSARVGPHQHF
TGCAGTGCTAGGGTCGGTCCCCACCAGCATTTT
>TRBV7-3|.|TRBJ2-1|.
CASSLNAQLSGLTYNEQFF
TGTGCCAGCAGCTTAAATGCGCAATTGAGCGGGCTAACCTACAATGAGCAGTTCTTC
>TRBV7-2|TRBD2|TRBJ2-6|.
CASSARGGSGANVLTF
TGTGCCAGCAGCGCCCGGGGGGGCTCTGGGGCCAACGTCCTGACTTTC
>TRBV2|.|TRBJ2-1|.
CASSEGQGSYNEQFF
TGTGCCAGCAGTGAGGGGCAGGGGTCCTACAATGAGCAGTTCTTC
>TRBV7-6|TRBD1|TRBJ1-2|few
CASSDRASGYTF
TGTGCCAGCAGTGACAGGGCCTCTGGCTACACCTTC
>TRBV19|.|TRBJ2-1|.
CASKGRGAETNNEQFF
TGTGCCAGTAAAGGCCGGGGGGCCGAAACGAACAATGAGCAGTTCTTC
>TRBV7-8|TRBD2|TRBJ2-1|.
CASSLGGLAGGPYNEQFF
TGTGCCAGCAGCTTAGGGGGACTAGCGGGAGGGCCTTACAATGAGCAGTTCTTC
>TRBV5-6|.|TRBJ1-2|.
CASSLAQKIYGYTF
TGTGCCAGCAGCTTGGCCCAGAAGATCTATGGCTACACCTTC
>TRBV21-1|.|TRBJ2-3|.
CASSKVEQSTDTQYF
TGTGCCAGCAGCAAAGTCGAACAGAGCACAGATACGCAGTATTTT
>TRBV2|.|TRBJ2-7|.
CASSAQAYEQYF
TGTGCCAGCAGTGCACAGGCCTACGAGCAGTACTTC
>TRBV4-3|.|TRBJ1-1|.
CASSQDPNSVTQAFF
TGCGCCAGCAGCCAAGACCCCAATTCGGTTACTCAAGCTTTCTTT
>TRBV7-9|.|TRBJ1-4|.
CASSRGNNEKLFF
TGTGCCAGCAGCCGGGGGAATAATGAAAAACTGTTTTTT
>TRBV18|TRBD1|TRBJ1-2|.
CASSPQTQGAGYGYTF
TGTGCCAGCTCACCACAGACACAGGGGGCCGGTTATGGCTACACCTTC
>TRBV19|.|TRBJ1-4|.
CASIPSSRITNEKLFF
TGTGCCAGTATCCCCTCCTCGCGGATAACTAATGAAAAACTGTTTTTT
>TRBV5-6|TRBD1|TRBJ1-4|once
CASSTEPRRDSSQNEKLFF
TGTGCCAGCAGCACCGAACCCCGTCGGGACAGCTCTCAGAATGAAAAACTGTTTTTT
>TRBV4-3|.|TRBJ2-1|.
CASSQDPAAEYNEQFF
TGCGCCAGCAGCCAAGATCCAGCGGCGGAATACAATGAGCAGTTCTTC
>TRBV9|.|TRBJ2-1|.
CASSEDYPYNEQFF
TGTGCCAGCAGCGAGGACTACCCCTACAATGAGCAGTTCTTC
>TRBV5-4|.|TRBJ1-2|few
CASRLSGGSSYGYTF
TGTGCCAGCAGACTCAGCGGGGGGTCTTCCTATGGCTACACCTTC
>TRBV9|.|TRBJ2-2|.
CASSVSPNTGELFF
TGTGCCAGCAGCGTAAGCCCGAACACCGGGGAGCTGTTTTTT
>TRBV27|.|TRBJ1-4|.
CASRQQGNEKLFF
TGTGCCAGCAGACAACAGGGAAATGAAAAACTGTTTTTT
>TRBV7-2|TRBD1|TRBJ2-4|.
CASSSQGAIAKNIQYF
TGTGCCAGCAGTTCACAGGGGGCTATAGCCAAAAACATTCAGTACTTC
>TRBV15|.|TRBJ2-4|.
CATSGLQGNGIQYF
TGTGCCACCAGCGGATTACAGGGTAACGGCATTCAGTACTTC
>TRBV27|.|TRBJ2-5|few
CASSFGTQTPQYF
TGTGCCAGCAGTTTTGGGACACAGACCCCACAGTACTTC
>TRBV5-6|TRBD2|TRBJ2-5|.
CASSLGGLAGYRYF
TGTGCCAGCAGCTTGGGGGGACTAGCGGGGTACAGGTACTTC
>TRBV4-3|.|TRBJ1-4|.
CASSQEPGRGEKLFF
TGCGCCAGCAGCCAAGAGCCGGGCCGGGGGGAAAAACTGTTTTTT
>TRBV7-9|TRBD1|TRBJ1-5|.
CASSADREEGQPQHF
TGTGCCAGCAGCGCCGACAGGGAGGAGGGTCAGCCCCAGCATTTT
>TRBV9|TRBD2|TRBJ2-3|.
CASSAFGGATDTQYF
TGTGCCAGCAGCGCATTCGGGGGGGCGACAGATACGCAGTATTTT
>TRBV5-1|.|TRBJ1-6|.
CASSLVVGADSPLHF
TGCGCCAGCAGCTTGGTAGTGGGGGCTGATTCACCCCTCCACTTT
>TRBV11-2|TRBD1|TRBJ2-7|.
CASSHLKRQGASEQYF
TGTGCCAGCAGCCACCTAAAGCGACAGGGGGCATCCGAGCAGTACTTC
>TRBV25-1|TRBD1|TRBJ2-5|.
CASRDNRGQETQYF
TGTGCCAGCAGGGACAACAGGGGACAAGAGACCCAGTACTTC
>TRBV12-5|.|TRBJ1-6|.
CASGPWRDSPLHF
TGTGCTAGTGGTCCTTGGCGGGATTCACCCCTCCACTTT
>TRBV25-1|.|TRBJ2-2|once
CASTAAGGAYTGELFF
TGTGCCAGCACCGCAGCTGGGGGGGCCTACACCGGGGAGCTGTTTTTT
>TRBV6-5|.|TRBJ1-2|.
CASSYKGANYGYTF
TGTGCCAGCAGTTATAAAGGAGCCAACTATGGCTACACCTTC
>TRBV9|TRBD1|TRBJ1-3|once
CASSADRGGNTIYF
TGTGCCAGCAGCGCGGACAGGGGAGGAAACACCATATATTTT
>TRBV10-2|TRBD2|TRBJ2-1|.
CASKETSRRSYNEQFF
TGCGCCAGCAAGGAGACTAGCCGCCGCTCCTACAATGAGCAGTTCTTC
>TRBV6-5|.|TRBJ1-2|.
CASSYSIPQGNYGYTF
TGTGCCAGCAGTTACTCGATTCCCCAGGGTAACTATGGCTACACCTTC
>TRBV6-6|.|TRBJ1-2|few
CASSYYRSNYGYTF
TGTGCCAGCAGTTACTACCGGTCTAACTATGGCTACACCTTC
>TRBV27|TRBD1|TRBJ1-2|few
CASSLRTGNGYTF
TGTGCCAGCAGTTTACGGACAGGGAACGGCTACACCTTC
>TRBV5-1|.|TRBJ1-1|few
CASSPDTLNTEAFF
TGCGCCAGCAGTCCGGACACGCTGAACACTGAAGCTTTCTTT
>TRBV6-5|TRBD1|TRBJ1-2|.
CASYPGGQNEGYTF
TGTGCCAGCTATCCCGGGGGACAGAACGAAGGCTACACCTTC
>TRBV6-5|.|TRBJ2-4|few
CATHDGIRAKNIQYF
TGTGCCACCCACGACGGGATTCGAGCCAAAAACATTCAGTACTTC
>TRBV7-6|.|TRBJ1-1|.
CASSADITNTEAFF
TGTGCCAGCAGCGCTGACATTACGAACACTGAAGCTTTCTTT
>TRBV11-3|.|TRBJ2-2|.
CASSSSGPGELFF
TGTGCCAGCAGTTCCAGCGGGCCCGGGGAGCTGTTTTTT
>TRBV28|TRBD1|TRBJ2-7|.
CASTSRDRALYEQYF
TGTGCCAGCACCAGCCGGGACAGGGCACTCTACGAGCAGTACTTC
>TRBV5-6|.|TRBJ2-2|once
CASSLGQVTGELFF
TGTGCCAGCAGCTTGGGACAGGTAACCGGGGAGCTGTTTTTT
>TRBV6-1|TRBD1|TRBJ1-2|.
CASSEDGDGTGIYTF
TGTGCCAGCAGTGAAGACGGCGACGGGACAGGGATCTACACCTTC